These T cell receptor beta chains were read from a single sample in a study of memory CD4+ T cells and cytomegalovirus serostatus. The assay was immunoSEQ multiplex PCR, and TCRdb's table has in-frame clones only and misses some. The sample lists roughly 50,000 clones, roughly 85% occurring once. Sequenced sample: memory CD4+ T cells from blood. These receptors were collected from an adult in good health and CMV-seronegative. Some clones in this sample may be carry-over from other donors' samples. CDR3s include the opening cysteine and the closing phenylalanine or tryptophan. D genes are given only for firm matches. Rows give clone size only sometimes, using once, few, many, or a class for an expanded clone.

d_gene,v_gene,abundance,j_gene,CDR3nt,CDR3aa
.,TRBV18,.,TRBJ2-4,TGTGCCAGCTCACCAACCCGAGGAGGGGGAGCCATTCAGTACTTC,CASSPTRGGGAIQYF
.,TRBV4-1,once,TRBJ1-2,TGCGCCAGCAGCCAAGAAGGAAGAATATCGCTATATGGCTACACCTTC,CASSQEGRISLYGYTF
TRBD1,TRBV18,.,TRBJ2-3,TGTGCCAGCTCACCAATCGGACAGGTGGGTTCCGAAGCGCAGTATTTT,CASSPIGQVGSEAQYF
TRBD2,TRBV7-2,.,TRBJ2-1,TGTGCCAGCAGCGGAGGCGGGAGGGTCAATGAGCAGTTCTTC,CASSGGGRVNEQFF
.,TRBV14,.,TRBJ2-3,TGTGCCAGCAAGTCCAACACAGATACGCAGTATTTT,CASKSNTDTQYF
.,TRBV4-2,.,TRBJ1-6,TGTGCCAGCAGCCAAATGGGGGGCCTAGATAATTCACCCCTCCACTTT,CASSQMGGLDNSPLHF
TRBD2,TRBV7-9,once,TRBJ2-7,TGTGCCAGCAGCCGGACTAGCGGAGAAATCTACGAGCAGTACTTC,CASSRTSGEIYEQYF
.,TRBV11-2,.,TRBJ2-7,TGTGCCAGCAGCTTAGTTACAGCCTACGAGCAGTACTTC,CASSLVTAYEQYF
TRBD1,TRBV7-3,once,TRBJ2-7,TGTGCCAGCAGCCAAAACAGGGGGGAGACCTACGAGCAGTACTTC,CASSQNRGETYEQYF
.,TRBV7-2,.,TRBJ2-7,TGTGCCAGCAGTACACTGGCAGGATACTACGAGCAGTACTTC,CASSTLAGYYEQYF
.,TRBV5-1,once,TRBJ2-3,TGCGCCAGCTCCACGGTCGATACGCAGTATTTT,CASSTVDTQYF
.,TRBV29-1,.,TRBJ2-1,TGCAGGGCGGGGCTTCTCAATGAGCAGTTCTTC,CRAGLLNEQFF
TRBD2,TRBV28,.,TRBJ2-7,TGTGCCAGCACAGGGACTAGCGGGAGCTACGAGCAGTACTTC,CASTGTSGSYEQYF
.,TRBV1,.,TRBJ2-3,TGCACCAGCAGCCAAGAAACAAGGACTAGCGGGAGCGGGGTCACAGATACGCAGTATTTT,CTSSQETRTSGSGVTDTQYF
TRBD1,TRBV4-1,.,TRBJ2-5,TGCGCCAGCAGCCAAGATAGTCGCGGGAGGACAGGGGGCAAAGAGACCCAGTACTTC,CASSQDSRGRTGGKETQYF